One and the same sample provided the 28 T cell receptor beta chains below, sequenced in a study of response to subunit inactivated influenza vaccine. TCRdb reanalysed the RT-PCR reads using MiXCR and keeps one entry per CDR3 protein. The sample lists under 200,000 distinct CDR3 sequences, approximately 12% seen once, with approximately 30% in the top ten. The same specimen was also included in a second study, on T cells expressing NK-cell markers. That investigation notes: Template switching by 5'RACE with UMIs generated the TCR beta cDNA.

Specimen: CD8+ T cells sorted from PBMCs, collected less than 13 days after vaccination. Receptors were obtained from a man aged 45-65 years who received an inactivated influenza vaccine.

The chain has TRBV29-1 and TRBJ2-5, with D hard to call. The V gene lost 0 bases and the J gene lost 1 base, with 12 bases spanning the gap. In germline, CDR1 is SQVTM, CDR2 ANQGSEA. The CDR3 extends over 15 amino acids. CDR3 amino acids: CSVEDLQGLQETQYF. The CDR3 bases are TGCAGCGTTGAAGATCTGCAAGGGCTCCAAGAGACCCAGTACTTC.

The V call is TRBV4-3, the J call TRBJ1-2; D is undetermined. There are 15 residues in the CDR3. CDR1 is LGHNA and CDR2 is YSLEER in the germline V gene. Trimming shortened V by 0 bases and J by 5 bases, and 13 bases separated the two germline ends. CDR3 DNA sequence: TGCGCCAGCAGCCAAGAAATGGGGAGTTGGTATGGCTACACCTTC. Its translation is CASSQEMGSWYGYTF.

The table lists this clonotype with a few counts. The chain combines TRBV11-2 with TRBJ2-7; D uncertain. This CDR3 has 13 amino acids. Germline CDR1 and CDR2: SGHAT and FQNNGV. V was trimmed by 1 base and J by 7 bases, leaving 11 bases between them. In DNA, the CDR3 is TGTGCCAGCAGCTTAGGCTTCGGGTGGGAGCAGTACTTC. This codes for CASSLGFGWEQYF.

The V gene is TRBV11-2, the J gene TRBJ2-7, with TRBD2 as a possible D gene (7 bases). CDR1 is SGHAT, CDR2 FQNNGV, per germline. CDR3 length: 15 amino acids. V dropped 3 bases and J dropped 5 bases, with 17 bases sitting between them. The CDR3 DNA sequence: TGTGCCAGCAGCTTCTGGGGGGGGGCCCCCAACGAGCAGTACTTC. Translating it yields CASSFWGGAPNEQYF. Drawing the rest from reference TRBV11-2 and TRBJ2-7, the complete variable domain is EAGVAQSPRYKIIEKRQSVAFWCNPISGHATLYWYQQILGQGPKLLIQFQNNGVVDDSQLPKDRFSAERLKGVDSTLKIQPAKLEDSAVYLCASSFWGGAPNEQYFGPGTRLTVT.

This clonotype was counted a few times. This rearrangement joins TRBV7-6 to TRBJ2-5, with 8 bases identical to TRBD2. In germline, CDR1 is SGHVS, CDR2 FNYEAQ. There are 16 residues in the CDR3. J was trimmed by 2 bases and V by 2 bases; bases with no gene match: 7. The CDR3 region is CASSLPTSGPQETQYF. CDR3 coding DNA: TGTGCCAGCAGCTTACCAACTAGCGGACCACAAGAGACCCAGTACTTC. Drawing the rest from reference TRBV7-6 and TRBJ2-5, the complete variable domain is GAGVSQSPRYKVTKRGQDVALRCDPISGHVSLYWYRQALGQGPEFLTYFNYEAQQDKSGLPNDRFSAERPEGSISTLTIQRTEQRDSAMYRCASSLPTSGPQETQYFGPGTRLLVL.

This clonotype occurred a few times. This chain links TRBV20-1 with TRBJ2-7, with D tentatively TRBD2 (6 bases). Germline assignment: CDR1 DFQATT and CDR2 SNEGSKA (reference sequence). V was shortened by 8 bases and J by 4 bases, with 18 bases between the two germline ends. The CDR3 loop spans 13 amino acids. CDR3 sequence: CSSLGGDYYEQYF. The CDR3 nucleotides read TGCAGTTCCCTGGGGGGAGATTATTACGAGCAGTACTTC.

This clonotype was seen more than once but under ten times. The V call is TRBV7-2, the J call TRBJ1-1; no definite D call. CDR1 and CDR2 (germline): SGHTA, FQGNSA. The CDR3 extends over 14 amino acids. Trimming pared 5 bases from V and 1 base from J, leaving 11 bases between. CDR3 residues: CASSGPGRNTEAFF. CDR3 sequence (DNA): TGTGCCAGCAGCGGGCCGGGCAGGAACACTGAAGCTTTCTTT.

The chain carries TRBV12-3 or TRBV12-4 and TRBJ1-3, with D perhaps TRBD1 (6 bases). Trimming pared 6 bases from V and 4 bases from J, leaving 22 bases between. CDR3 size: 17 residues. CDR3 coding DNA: TGTGCCAGCAGCCCTCGTGGGGACGTGACAGGCGGAAACACCATATATTTT. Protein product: CASSPRGDVTGGNTIYF.

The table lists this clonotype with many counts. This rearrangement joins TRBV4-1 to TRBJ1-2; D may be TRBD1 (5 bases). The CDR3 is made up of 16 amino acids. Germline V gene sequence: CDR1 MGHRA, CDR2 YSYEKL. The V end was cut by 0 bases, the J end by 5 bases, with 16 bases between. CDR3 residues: CASSQDNSGVRYGYTF. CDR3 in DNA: TGCGCCAGCAGCCAAGATAACTCGGGGGTTCGGTATGGCTACACCTTC.

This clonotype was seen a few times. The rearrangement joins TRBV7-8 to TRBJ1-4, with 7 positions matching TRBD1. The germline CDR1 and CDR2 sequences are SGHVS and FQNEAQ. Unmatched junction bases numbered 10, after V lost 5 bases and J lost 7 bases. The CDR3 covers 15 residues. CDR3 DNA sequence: TGTGCCAGCAGCCCCCGCAGGGGGGGGATTGAAAAACTGTTTTTT. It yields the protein CASSPRRGGIEKLFF.

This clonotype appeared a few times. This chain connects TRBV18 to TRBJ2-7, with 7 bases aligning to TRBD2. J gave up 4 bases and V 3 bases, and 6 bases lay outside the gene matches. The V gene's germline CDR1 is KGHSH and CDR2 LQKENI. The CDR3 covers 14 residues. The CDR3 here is CASSPIGGEYEQYF. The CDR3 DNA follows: TGTGCCAGCTCACCGATTGGGGGGGAGTACGAGCAGTACTTC.

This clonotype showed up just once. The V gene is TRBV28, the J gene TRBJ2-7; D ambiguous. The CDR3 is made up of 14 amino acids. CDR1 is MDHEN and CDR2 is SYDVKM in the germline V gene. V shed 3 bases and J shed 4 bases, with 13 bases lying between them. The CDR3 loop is CASSFTLGGYEQYF. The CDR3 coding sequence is TGTGCCAGCAGTTTTACCCTCGGCGGATACGAGCAGTACTTC.

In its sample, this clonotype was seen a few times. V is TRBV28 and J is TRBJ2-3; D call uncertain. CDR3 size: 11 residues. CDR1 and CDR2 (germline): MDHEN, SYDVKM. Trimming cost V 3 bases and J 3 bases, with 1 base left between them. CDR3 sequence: CASSFTDTQYF. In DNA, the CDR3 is TGTGCCAGCAGTTTTACAGATACGCAGTATTTT.

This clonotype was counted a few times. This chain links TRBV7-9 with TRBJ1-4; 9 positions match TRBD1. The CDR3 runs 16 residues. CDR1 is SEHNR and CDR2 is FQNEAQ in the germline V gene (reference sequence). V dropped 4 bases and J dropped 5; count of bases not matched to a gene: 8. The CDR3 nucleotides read TGTGCCAGCAGCTCGTCCGGGACAGGGATCAATGAAAAACTGTTTTTT. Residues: CASSSSGTGINEKLFF.

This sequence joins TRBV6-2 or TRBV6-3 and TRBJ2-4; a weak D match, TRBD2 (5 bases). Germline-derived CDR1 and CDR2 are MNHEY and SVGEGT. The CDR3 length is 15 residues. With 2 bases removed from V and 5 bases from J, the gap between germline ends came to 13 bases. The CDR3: CASSYRSGPQNIQYF. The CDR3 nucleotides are TGTGCCAGCAGTTACCGCAGCGGCCCCCAAAACATTCAGTACTTC.

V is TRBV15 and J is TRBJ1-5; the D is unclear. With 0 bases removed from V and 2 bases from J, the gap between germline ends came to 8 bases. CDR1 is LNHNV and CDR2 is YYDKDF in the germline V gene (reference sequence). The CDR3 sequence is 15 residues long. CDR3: CATSREEGGNQPQHF. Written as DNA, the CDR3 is TGTGCCACCAGCAGAGAGGAGGGAGGCAATCAGCCCCAGCATTTT.

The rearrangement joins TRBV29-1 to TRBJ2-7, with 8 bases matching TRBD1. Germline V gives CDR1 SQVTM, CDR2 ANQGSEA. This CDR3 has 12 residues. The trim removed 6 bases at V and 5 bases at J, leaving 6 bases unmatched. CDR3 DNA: TGCAGCGTCCGGACAGGGATCAACGAGCAGTACTTC. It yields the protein CSVRTGINEQYF.

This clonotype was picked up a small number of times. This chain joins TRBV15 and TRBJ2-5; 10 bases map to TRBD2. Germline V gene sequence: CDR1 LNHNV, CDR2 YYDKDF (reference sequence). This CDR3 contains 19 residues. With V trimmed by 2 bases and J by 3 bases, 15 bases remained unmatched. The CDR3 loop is CATSRPLSVAGGTEETQYF. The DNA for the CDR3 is TGTGCCACCAGCAGACCCCTTAGCGTAGCGGGAGGTACGGAAGAGACCCAGTACTTC. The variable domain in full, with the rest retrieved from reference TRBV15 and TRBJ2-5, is DAMVIQNPRYQVTQFGKPVTLSCSQTLNHNVMYWYQQKSSQAPKLLFHYYDKDFNNEADTPDNFQSRRPNTSFCFLDIRSPGLGDTAMYLCATSRPLSVAGGTEETQYFGPGTRLLVL.

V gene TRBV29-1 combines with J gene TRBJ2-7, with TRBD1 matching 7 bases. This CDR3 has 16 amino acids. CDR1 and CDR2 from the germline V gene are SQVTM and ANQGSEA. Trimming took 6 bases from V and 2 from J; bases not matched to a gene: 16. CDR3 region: CSVKGASLHQTYEQYF. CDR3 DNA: TGCAGCGTGAAGGGGGCTAGTCTCCACCAGACCTACGAGCAGTACTTC.

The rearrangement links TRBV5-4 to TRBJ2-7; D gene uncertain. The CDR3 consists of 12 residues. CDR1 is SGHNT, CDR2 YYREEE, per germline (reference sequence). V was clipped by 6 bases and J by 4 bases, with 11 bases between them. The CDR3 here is CASTDARYEQYF. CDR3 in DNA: TGTGCCAGCACGGACGCACGTTACGAGCAGTACTTC. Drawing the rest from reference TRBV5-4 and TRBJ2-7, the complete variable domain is ETGVTQSPTHLIKTRGQQVTLRCSSQSGHNTVSWYQQALGQGPQFIFQYYREEENGRGNFPPRFSGLQFPNYSSELNVNALELDDSALYLCASTDARYEQYFGPGTRLTVT.

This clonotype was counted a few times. CDR3 sequence reads: CASSLFQGVNTGELFF. The DNA of the CDR3 is TGTGCCAGCAGCTTATTTCAGGGAGTGAACACCGGGGAGCTGTTTTTT. The chain joins TRBV7-9 to TRBJ2-2; D possibly uses TRBD1 or TRBD2 (5 bases each). Trimming removed 2 bases at V and 1 base at J, with 11 bases between. CDR3 length: 16 residues. Per germline, CDR1 SEHNR and CDR2 FQNEAQ (reference sequence).

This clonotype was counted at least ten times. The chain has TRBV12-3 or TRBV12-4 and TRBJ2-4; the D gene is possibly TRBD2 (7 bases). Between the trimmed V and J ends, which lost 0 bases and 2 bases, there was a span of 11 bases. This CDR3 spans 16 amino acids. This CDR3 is CASSLAKGGPKNIQYF. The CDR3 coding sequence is TGTGCCAGCAGTTTAGCAAAGGGGGGGCCCAAAAACATTCAGTACTTC.

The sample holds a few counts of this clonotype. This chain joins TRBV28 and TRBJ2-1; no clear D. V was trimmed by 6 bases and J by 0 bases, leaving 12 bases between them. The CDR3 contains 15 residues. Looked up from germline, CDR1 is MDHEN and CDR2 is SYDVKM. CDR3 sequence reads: CASRSGPSSYNEQFF. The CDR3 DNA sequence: TGTGCCAGCAGATCCGGGCCGAGCTCCTACAATGAGCAGTTCTTC.

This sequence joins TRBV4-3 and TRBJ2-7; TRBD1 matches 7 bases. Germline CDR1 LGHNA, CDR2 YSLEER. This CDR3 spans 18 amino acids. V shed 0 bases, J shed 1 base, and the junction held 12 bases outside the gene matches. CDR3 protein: CASSQEVLGTAASYEQYF. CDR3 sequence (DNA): TGCGCCAGCAGCCAAGAAGTTCTCGGGACAGCGGCTTCCTACGAGCAGTACTTC.

CDR3 sequence: CASSFEGTGEETQYF. CDR3 nucleotides: TGTGCCAGCAGTTTTGAAGGGACAGGGGAAGAGACCCAGTACTTC. The chain combines TRBV12-3 or TRBV12-4 with TRBJ2-5, with 10 bases fitting TRBD1. J was trimmed by 3 bases and V by 3 bases; bases with no gene match: 4. CDR3 length equals 15 residues.

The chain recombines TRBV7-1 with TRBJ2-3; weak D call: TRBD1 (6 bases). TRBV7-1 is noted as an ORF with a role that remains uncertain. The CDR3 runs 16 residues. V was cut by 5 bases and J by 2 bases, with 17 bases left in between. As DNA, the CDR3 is TGTGCCAGCAGCCCGGCGCTCCAGGGGTTCACAGATACGCAGTATTTT. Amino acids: CASSPALQGFTDTQYF.

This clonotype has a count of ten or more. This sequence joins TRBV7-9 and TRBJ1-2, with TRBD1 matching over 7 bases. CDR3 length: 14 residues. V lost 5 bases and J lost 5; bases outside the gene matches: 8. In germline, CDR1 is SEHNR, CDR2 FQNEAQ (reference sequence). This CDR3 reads CASSPRDSYYGYTF. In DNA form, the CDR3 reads TGTGCCAGCAGCCCCAGGGACAGCTATTATGGCTACACCTTC.

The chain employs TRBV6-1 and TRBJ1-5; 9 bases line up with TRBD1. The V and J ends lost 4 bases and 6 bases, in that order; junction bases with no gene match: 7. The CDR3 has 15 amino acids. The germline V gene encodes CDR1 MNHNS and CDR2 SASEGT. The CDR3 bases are TGTGCCAGCAGTGTACACCGGGACAGGGCTCAGCCCCAGCATTTT. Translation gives CASSVHRDRAQPQHF.